Shown below are 15 T cell receptor beta chains from a single sample sequenced in a study of molecular identifiers for immune sequencing clone quantification. TCRdb re-derived calls from the PCR reads in MiXCR, one entry per CDR3 protein. The data show about half a million distinct CDR3 sequences, with about 26% seen just once and under 0.85% held by the top ten. The material sequenced was naive CD8+ T cells from blood, with Jurkat cell RNA spiked in. Documented subset: FACS-sorted CD8+CD4-CCR7+CD45RA+ naive T cells. The source of these receptors is a human donor in good health. Some libraries in this study had Jurkat cell RNA spiked in.

This rearrangement joins TRBV7-9 to TRBJ2-2; D ambiguous. The CDR3 sequence is 14 residues long. Germline lookup yields CDR1 SEHNR and CDR2 FQNEAQ (reference sequence). V lost 1 base and J lost 5, with 8 bases in between. This CDR3 reads CASSLVLLTGELFF. In DNA form, the CDR3 reads TGTGCCAGCAGCTTAGTTTTGTTGACCGGGGAGCTGTTTTTT.

The sample holds a few counts of this clonotype. The J gene is TRBJ2-7, the V gene TRBV7-2; unclear D gene. The CDR3 is made up of 15 amino acids. Between the trimmed V and J ends, which lost 1 base and 2 bases, there was a span of 12 bases. The germline V gene encodes CDR1 SGHTA and CDR2 FQGNSA. The CDR3 spells CASSLGLHPTYEQYF. The DNA of the CDR3 is TGTGCCAGCAGCTTAGGGCTTCACCCCACCTACGAGCAGTACTTC.

J is TRBJ2-3 and V is TRBV4-1, with D possibly matching TRBD1 (5 bases). The V end was cut by 8 bases, the J end by 11 bases, with 14 bases between. CDR3 length: 11 amino acids. CDR1 is MGHRA, CDR2 YSYEKL, per germline. CDR3 amino acids: CASAVRGKQYF. The CDR3 region has the DNA TGCGCCAGCGCAGTAAGGGGTAAGCAGTATTTT.

With respect to this clonotype: This could be a read error, since a much larger clone is one nucleotide away. The gene calls are TRBV7-6 and TRBJ1-5; D ambiguous. The CDR3 runs 18 residues. Per germline, CDR1 SGHVS and CDR2 FNYEAQ. The V end was cut by 1 base, the J end by 3 bases, with 19 bases between. CDR3 in DNA: TGTGCCAGCAGCTTAGACATCGCGGACCCACGGGCCAATCAGCCCCAGCATTTT. It specifies CASSLDIADPRANQPQHF.

This clonotype has more than one count but fewer than ten. The rearrangement uses TRBV4-1 and TRBJ1-4, with D perhaps TRBD1 (5 bases). The CDR3 is made up of 15 amino acids. V was shortened by 0 bases and J by 16 bases, with 21 bases between the two germline ends. CDR1 is MGHRA, CDR2 YSYEKL, per germline. CDR3 amino acids: CASSQDTGHLDKAFF. In nucleotides, the CDR3 is TGCGCCAGCAGCCAAGATACGGGTCATCTGGACAAGGCGTTTTTT.

This clonotype came up many times. This chain connects TRBV29-1 to TRBJ2-6, with D uncertain. The V end lost 4 bases, the J end lost 0 bases, and 7 bases lay between the germline ends. Germline values: CDR1 SQVTM, CDR2 ANQGSEA. This CDR3 spans 14 amino acids. The CDR3 loop is CSVVEFSGANVLTF. The CDR3 bases are TGCAGCGTTGTGGAGTTCTCTGGGGCCAACGTCCTGACTTTC.

The sample holds a few counts of this clonotype. The rearrangement joins TRBV7-9 to TRBJ2-7; 7 bases agree with TRBD2. After removal of 1 base from V and 2 bases from J, the junction contained 8 bases not matched to a gene. Germline V gives CDR1 SEHNR, CDR2 FQNEAQ (reference sequence). The CDR3 has 16 amino acids. The CDR3: CASSLVLSGPTYEQYF. The CDR3 region has the DNA TGTGCCAGCAGCTTAGTTCTTAGCGGGCCCACCTACGAGCAGTACTTC.

The rearrangement uses TRBV29-1 and TRBJ2-2; D possibly corresponds to TRBD1 (5 bases). V lost 1 base, J lost 3 bases, and 9 bases lay in between. The CDR3 runs 14 residues. Germline V gene lookup returns CDR1 SQVTM and CDR2 ANQGSEA. The CDR3: CSVEGQGYTGELFF. As DNA, the CDR3 is TGCAGCGTTGAAGGTCAGGGCTACACCGGGGAGCTGTTTTTT.

This clonotype was seen only a few times. The chain combines TRBV19 with TRBJ2-1; D unresolved. With 3 bases removed from V and 1 base from J, the gap between germline ends came to 10 bases. Germline V lookup: CDR1 LNHDA, CDR2 SQIVND (reference sequence). CDR3 length: 15 amino acids. The CDR3 region is CASSMYGRSYNEQFF. Written as DNA, the CDR3 is TGTGCCAGTAGTATGTACGGCAGGTCCTACAATGAGCAGTTCTTC.

The gene calls are TRBV20-1 and TRBJ2-1, with 8 bases lining up with TRBD2. The CDR3 extends over 16 amino acids. Germline lookup yields CDR1 DFQATT and CDR2 SNEGSKA (reference sequence). The trim removed 2 bases at V and 9 bases at J, leaving 15 bases unmatched. Written as DNA, the CDR3 is TGCAGTGCTAGACCCCCCCCGGGACTAGTTAACAGTGAGCAGTTCTTC. Translating gives CSARPPPGLVNSEQFF.

This clonotype has just a few counts. The chain employs TRBV5-1 and TRBJ2-7; tentatively, D is TRBD2 (6 bases). Per germline, CDR1 SGHRS and CDR2 YFSETQ. The length of the CDR3 is 15 residues. V lost 4 bases and J 4 bases, leaving 18 bases between the germline ends. The CDR3 protein is CASSQTSPPGYEQYF. In DNA, the CDR3 is TGCGCCAGCAGCCAAACTAGCCCACCTGGTTACGAGCAGTACTTC.

This clonotype was found many times. The chain couples TRBV13 to TRBJ2-3; tentatively, D is TRBD2 (5 bases). Germline CDR1 PRHDT, CDR2 FYEKMQ (reference sequence). The germline V and J ends were trimmed by 2 bases and 0 bases, with 9 bases remaining between them. There are 15 residues in the CDR3. This chain's CDR3 is CASSLRELSTDTQYF. In DNA form, the CDR3 reads TGTGCCAGCAGCTTACGGGAACTTAGCACAGATACGCAGTATTTT.

For this clonotype: A much larger clonotype is one base distant, so this may be a read error. J is TRBJ1-1 and V is TRBV29-1, with D hard to call. The CDR3 length is 13 residues. CDR1 and CDR2 from the germline V gene are SQVTM and ANQGSEA. The V gene lost 6 bases and the J gene lost 0 bases, with 11 bases spanning the gap. The DNA of the CDR3 is TGCAGCGTAATCGCCAGCATGAACACTGAAGCTTTCTTT. Protein: CSVIASMNTEAFF.

CDR3 region: CSGTSGRSGSSGNEQFF. In nucleotides, the CDR3 is TGCAGCGGGACTAGCGGGCGATCTGGATCTTCCGGCAATGAGCAGTTCTTC. The genes are TRBV29-1 and TRBJ2-1, with TRBD2 matching 11 bases. Germline assignment: CDR1 SQVTM and CDR2 ANQGSEA. The J segment lost 6 bases and the V segment lost 7 bases, leaving 17 bases of the junction unmatched. The CDR3 spans 17 residues.

This clonotype was observed a few times. The J gene is TRBJ2-7, the V gene TRBV5-1; D is unclear. The length of the CDR3 is 14 residues. CDR1 is SGHRS and CDR2 is YFSETQ in the germline V gene. Trimming removed 3 bases at V and 0 bases at J, with 10 bases between. CDR3 sequence (DNA): TGCGCCAGCAGCTCTGAAGAAATCTCCTACGAGCAGTACTTC. Protein: CASSSEEISYEQYF.